This TCR beta chain derives from a study of read filtering for tumor transcriptome and immune sequencing. From about 400 ng of RNA, a library with molecular barcoded alpha/delta and beta/gamma adaptors was made. TCRdb re-called the reads with MiXCR, one entry per CDR3 protein. Of about 39,000 distinct CDR3 sequences in the sample, 13% to 15% are singletons; the top ten hold 5.5% to 8%. This clonotype was counted only a few times. Its target is not known. At one boundary the junction diverges from the germline segment, which might be a read error. The CDR3 spans 13 residues. Regarding the study as a whole: Correlation between methods rose after single-read clonotypes were removed.

The TCR originated in a donor at least 40 years old with multiple myeloma. Specimen: a population of CD138-negative cells sorted from bone marrow. The chain employs TRBV12-3 or TRBV12-4 and TRBJ1-6; TRBD1 is a possible D gene (6 bases). The CDR3, as DNA: TGTGCCAGCTGCCAACAGGGAAATTCACCCCCCCACTTT. It translates to CASCQQGNSPPHF.